Listed below are T cell receptor beta chains from one sample, sequenced in a study of cytomegalovirus exposure and HLA in healthy donors. Clones were read by immunoSEQ multiplex PCR, and TCRdb kept only the in-frame ones, dropping some. The sample data list 100,000 to 150,000 clones. Material for sequencing was PBMCs. These receptors were obtained from a middle-aged woman in good health and CMV-seropositive. CDR3s include the opening cysteine and the closing phenylalanine or tryptophan. Each record gives: D gene, J gene, V gene, CDR3 DNA, CDR3 protein. The D gene is left open where the match is weak.

D: TRBD2; J: TRBJ2-7; V: TRBV5-1; DNA: TGCGCCAGCACCCCCCTCGGCGGGAGTATCAACGAGCAGTACTTC; CDR3: CASTPLGGSINEQYF
D: .; J: TRBJ1-5; V: TRBV19; DNA: TGTGCCAGTAGTAGAATCCAGGGGAGGGGAAGAAGTAGCAATCAGCCCCAGCATTTT; CDR3: CASSRIQGRGRSSNQPQHF
D: TRBD2; J: TRBJ2-7; V: TRBV15; DNA: TGTGCCACCAGCAGAGATTTGGTAGCGGGAGCGTACGAGCAGTACTTC; CDR3: CATSRDLVAGAYEQYF
D: .; J: TRBJ1-2; V: TRBV5-4; DNA: TGTGCCAGCACTTCGAAAGGGGTCGATTCTGGCTACACCTTC; CDR3: CASTSKGVDSGYTF
D: TRBD1; J: TRBJ2-7; V: TRBV5-1; DNA: TGCGCCAGCAGCTTGGTCTCGGGACAGCCCTACGAGCAGTACTTC; CDR3: CASSLVSGQPYEQYF
D: TRBD2; J: TRBJ2-5; V: TRBV15; DNA: TGTGCCACCAGCACGGATAGCGGGACGAACCAAGAGACCCAGTACTTC; CDR3: CATSTDSGTNQETQYF
D: TRBD1; J: TRBJ2-7; V: TRBV5-1; DNA: TGCGCCAGCAGCTTGGAAGAGACAGGGCTCGCCGAGCAGTACTTC; CDR3: CASSLEETGLAEQYF
D: TRBD2; J: TRBJ2-4; V: TRBV6-5; DNA: TGTGCCAGCAGGGCTAGCGGGGTAGCCAAAAACATTCAGTACTTC; CDR3: CASRASGVAKNIQYF
D: .; J: TRBJ2-6; V: TRBV19; DNA: TGTGCCAGTAGTATAGCTTGGCAGGATAGTCCTGGGGCCAACGTCCTGACTTTC; CDR3: CASSIAWQDSPGANVLTF
D: .; J: TRBJ1-3; V: TRBV6-5; DNA: TGTGCCAGCAGTTACTCTCGGGGAGACACCATATATTTT; CDR3: CASSYSRGDTIYF
D: TRBD1; J: TRBJ1-5; V: TRBV19; DNA: TGTGCCAGTAGTGGACAGGGGGGGCAGCCCCAGCATTTT; CDR3: CASSGQGGQPQHF
D: TRBD2; J: TRBJ2-3; V: TRBV13; DNA: TGTGCCAGCAGCTTACGGCTAGCGGGAGTTGGAGATACGCAGTATTTT; CDR3: CASSLRLAGVGDTQYF
D: TRBD2; J: TRBJ2-7; V: TRBV7-8; DNA: TGTGCCAGCAGCTTGGCCAGCGGGAGCTCGTACGAGCAGTACTTC; CDR3: CASSLASGSSYEQYF
D: TRBD2; J: TRBJ2-7; V: TRBV19; DNA: TGTGCCAGTACCGGTAGCGGGGCAGCCCCCGGCGAGCAGTACTTC; CDR3: CASTGSGAAPGEQYF
D: .; J: TRBJ1-5; V: TRBV20-1; DNA: TGCAGTGCTAGAGTAGGAGGGCCCCAGCATTTT; CDR3: CSARVGGPQHF
D: .; J: TRBJ2-3; V: TRBV7-3; DNA: TGTGCCAGCAGCCGGACTACTAGCACAGATACGCAGTATTTT; CDR3: CASSRTTSTDTQYF
D: .; J: TRBJ2-7; V: TRBV28; DNA: TGTGCCAGCAGAGGGGGGGGTCGCGACGAGCAGTACTTC; CDR3: CASRGGGRDEQYF
D: .; J: TRBJ1-2; V: TRBV28; DNA: TGTGCCAGCAGACTCATACAGGGTCGATTTTTATATGGCTACACCTTC; CDR3: CASRLIQGRFLYGYTF
D: TRBD1; J: TRBJ2-1; V: TRBV15; DNA: TGTGCCACCGGAACCGACAGGGGGCTTGGCAATGAGCAGTTCTTC; CDR3: CATGTDRGLGNEQFF
D: TRBD1; J: TRBJ1-2; V: TRBV19; DNA: TGTGCCAGTAGCACAACAACGACAGGGAGCTCGTATGGCTACACCTTC; CDR3: CASSTTTTGSSYGYTF
D: .; J: TRBJ2-7; V: TRBV6-1; DNA: TGTGCCAGCAGTGAAGGGGGGAGAGGCAGGGGTAATTTTTACGAGCAGTACTTC; CDR3: CASSEGGRGRGNFYEQYF
D: .; J: TRBJ2-7; V: TRBV2; DNA: TGTGCCAGCAGTGAAAGCGCTAGCGCACTTAACTACGAGCAGTACTTC; CDR3: CASSESASALNYEQYF
D: .; J: TRBJ1-4; V: TRBV2; DNA: TGTGCCAGCAGAGGCAGGGGCGGCGTAACTAATGAAAAACTGTTTTTT; CDR3: CASRGRGGVTNEKLFF
D: .; J: TRBJ1-3; V: TRBV5-1; DNA: TGCGCCAGCAGCACCAACACGGCGGACACCATATATTTT; CDR3: CASSTNTADTIYF
D: .; J: TRBJ2-7; V: TRBV11-2; DNA: TGTGCCAGCAGCTCACAGGGTGGGAGGGAAGCCTACGAGCAGTACTTC; CDR3: CASSSQGGREAYEQYF
D: .; J: TRBJ1-2; V: TRBV9; DNA: TGTGCCAGCAGCGTAGTGGCAGGGGCATCCTATGGCTACACCTTC; CDR3: CASSVVAGASYGYTF
D: TRBD1; J: TRBJ2-2; V: TRBV6-4; DNA: TGTGCCAGCAGCAATACAGGGGATGGCGGGGAGCTGTTTTTT; CDR3: CASSNTGDGGELFF
D: .; J: TRBJ2-5; V: TRBV5-1; DNA: TGCGCCAGCAGCCCCCATCGAAGCGGGGAGACCCAGTACTTC; CDR3: CASSPHRSGETQYF
D: TRBD1; J: TRBJ2-7; V: TRBV5-1; DNA: TGCGCCAGCAGCCAACCAGGACAGGTCTACGAGCAGTACTTC; CDR3: CASSQPGQVYEQYF
D: TRBD1; J: TRBJ2-3; V: TRBV27; DNA: TGTGCCAGCAGTCGGCGGCAGGGACAGCATACGCAGTATTTT; CDR3: CASSRRQGQHTQYF
D: TRBD2; J: TRBJ2-7; V: TRBV18; DNA: TGTGCCAGCTCACCAGGGGGGGGCTACGAGCAGTACTTC; CDR3: CASSPGGGYEQYF
D: .; J: TRBJ2-7; V: TRBV30; DNA: TGTGCCTGGAGCAATGGGGCGACAGGCGGAAGCTCCTACGAGCAGTACTTC; CDR3: CAWSNGATGGSSYEQYF
D: TRBD2; J: TRBJ2-5; V: TRBV7-2; DNA: TGTGCCAGCAGCACAGGGACTAGCGGGAGAGTTTGGGCAGAGACCCAGTACTTC; CDR3: CASSTGTSGRVWAETQYF
D: TRBD2; J: TRBJ2-3; V: TRBV28; DNA: TGTGCCAGCAGTCGACGGACTAGCGGGAGACTCAGCACAGATACGCAGTATTTT; CDR3: CASSRRTSGRLSTDTQYF
D: .; J: TRBJ1-1; V: TRBV7-9; DNA: TGTGCCAGCACCCCCAGTAATATGGTGAGGGACACTGAAGCTTTCTTT; CDR3: CASTPSNMVRDTEAFF
D: TRBD1; J: TRBJ2-3; V: TRBV18; DNA: TGTGCCAGCTCATACGGACAGGGGTCGACAGATACGCAGTATTTT; CDR3: CASSYGQGSTDTQYF
D: .; J: TRBJ2-2; V: TRBV19; DNA: TGTGCCAGTCGTCAGGTACAGCTCAATACCGGGGAGCTGTTTTTT; CDR3: CASRQVQLNTGELFF
D: TRBD2; J: TRBJ2-7; V: TRBV18; DNA: TGTGCCAGCTCACCAACTCCCGGGAGGTCCTACGAGCAGTACTTC; CDR3: CASSPTPGRSYEQYF
D: TRBD1; J: TRBJ2-5; V: TRBV4-1; DNA: TGCGCCAGCAGCCAACCCGACAGGGACCAAGAGACCCAGTACTTC; CDR3: CASSQPDRDQETQYF
D: .; J: TRBJ1-1; V: TRBV27; DNA: TGTGCCAGCAACCTAGACAGATACAACACTGAAGCTTTCTTT; CDR3: CASNLDRYNTEAFF
D: .; J: TRBJ1-1; V: TRBV7-2; DNA: TGTGCCAGCAGCCTTTCTATGAACACTGAAGCTTTCTTT; CDR3: CASSLSMNTEAFF
D: TRBD2; J: TRBJ2-1; V: TRBV27; DNA: TGTGCCAGCAGTTTATATGGCGGGAGGGCCCACAATGAGCAGTTCTTC; CDR3: CASSLYGGRAHNEQFF
D: TRBD2; J: TRBJ2-1; V: TRBV7-7; DNA: TGTGCTAGCAGCCCAGTCCTAGCGGGAGGGCGAAACAATGAGCAGTTCTTC; CDR3: CASSPVLAGGRNNEQFF
D: TRBD1; J: TRBJ1-1; V: TRBV29-1; DNA: TGCAGCGTTAACAGGGGAATGAACACTGAAGCTTTCTTT; CDR3: CSVNRGMNTEAFF